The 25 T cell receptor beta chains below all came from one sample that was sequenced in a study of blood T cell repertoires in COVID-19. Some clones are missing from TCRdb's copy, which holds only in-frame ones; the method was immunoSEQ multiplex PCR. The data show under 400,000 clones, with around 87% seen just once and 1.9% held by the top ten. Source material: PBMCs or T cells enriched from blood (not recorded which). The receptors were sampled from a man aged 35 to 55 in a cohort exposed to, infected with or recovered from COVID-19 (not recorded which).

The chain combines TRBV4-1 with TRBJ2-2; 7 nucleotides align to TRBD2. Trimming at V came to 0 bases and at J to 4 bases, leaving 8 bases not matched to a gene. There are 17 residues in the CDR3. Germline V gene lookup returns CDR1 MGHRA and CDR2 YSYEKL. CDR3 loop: CASSQDWREPITGELFF. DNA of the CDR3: TGCGCCAGCAGCCAAGATTGGCGGGAGCCGATCACCGGGGAGCTGTTTTTT.

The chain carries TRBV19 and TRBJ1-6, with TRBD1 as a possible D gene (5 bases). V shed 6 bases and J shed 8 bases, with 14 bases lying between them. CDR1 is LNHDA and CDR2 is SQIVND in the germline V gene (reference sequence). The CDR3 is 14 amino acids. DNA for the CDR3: TGTGCCAGTAGGCTGGGGCAGCTCGATTCACCCCTCCACTTT. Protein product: CASRLGQLDSPLHF.

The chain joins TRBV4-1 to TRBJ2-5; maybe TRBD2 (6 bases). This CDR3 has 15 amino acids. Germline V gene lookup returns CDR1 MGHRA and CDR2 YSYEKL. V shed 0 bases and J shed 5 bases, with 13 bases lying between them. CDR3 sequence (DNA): TGCGCCAGCAGCCAAGATCTACGGGGGAGGGAGACCCAGTACTTC. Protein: CASSQDLRGRETQYF.

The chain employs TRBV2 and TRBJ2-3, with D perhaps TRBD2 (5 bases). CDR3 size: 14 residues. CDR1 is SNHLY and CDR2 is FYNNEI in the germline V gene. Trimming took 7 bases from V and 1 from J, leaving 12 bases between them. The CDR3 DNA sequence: TGTGCCAGCAATGCGGGTGGGCGCACAGATACGCAGTATTTT. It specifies CASNAGGRTDTQYF.

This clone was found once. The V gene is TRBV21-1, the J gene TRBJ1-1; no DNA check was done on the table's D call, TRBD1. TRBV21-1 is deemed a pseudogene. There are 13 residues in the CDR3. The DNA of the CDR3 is TGTGCCAGCGGTCGACAGGGGAACACTGAAGCTTTCTTT. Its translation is CASGRQGNTEAFF.

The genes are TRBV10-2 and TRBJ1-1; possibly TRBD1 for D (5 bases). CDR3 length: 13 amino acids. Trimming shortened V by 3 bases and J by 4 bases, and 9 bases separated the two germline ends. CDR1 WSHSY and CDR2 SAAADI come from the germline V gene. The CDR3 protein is CASSDMGGTEAFF. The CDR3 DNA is TGCGCCAGCAGTGACATGGGGGGCACTGAAGCTTTCTTT.

The CDR3 here is CASSKTGLAGYEQYF. In nucleotides, the CDR3 is TGTGCCAGCAGCAAAACGGGACTAGCGGGATACGAGCAGTACTTC. The chain uses TRBV5-6 and TRBJ2-7; the match to TRBD2 covers 13 bases. CDR1 and CDR2 from the germline V gene are SGHDT and YYEEEE. This CDR3 contains 15 residues. The junction had 5 bases not matched to a gene; V was cut back by 4 bases and J by 4 bases.

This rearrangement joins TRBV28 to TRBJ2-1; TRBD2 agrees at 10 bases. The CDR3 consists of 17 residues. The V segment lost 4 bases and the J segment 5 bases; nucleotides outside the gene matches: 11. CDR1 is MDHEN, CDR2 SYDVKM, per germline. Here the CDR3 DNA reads TGTGCCAGCAGTTCCGGGACTAGCGCCGAGCATGACAATGAGCAGTTCTTC. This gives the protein CASSSGTSAEHDNEQFF.

Here the CDR3 reads CASREEPPTDTQYF. As DNA, the CDR3 is TGCGCCAGCAGGGAGGAACCCCCCACAGATACGCAGTATTTT. This rearrangement joins TRBV5-1 to TRBJ2-3; possibly TRBD2 for D (5 bases). The CDR3 runs 14 residues. V lost 5 bases and J lost 2, with 12 bases in between. Germline V gene sequence: CDR1 SGHRS, CDR2 YFSETQ.

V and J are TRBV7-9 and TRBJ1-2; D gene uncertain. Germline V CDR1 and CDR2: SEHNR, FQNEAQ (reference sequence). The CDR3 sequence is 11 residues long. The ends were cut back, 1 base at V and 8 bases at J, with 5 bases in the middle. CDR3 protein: CASSLVRGYTF. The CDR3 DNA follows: TGTGCCAGCAGCTTAGTGAGGGGCTACACCTTC.

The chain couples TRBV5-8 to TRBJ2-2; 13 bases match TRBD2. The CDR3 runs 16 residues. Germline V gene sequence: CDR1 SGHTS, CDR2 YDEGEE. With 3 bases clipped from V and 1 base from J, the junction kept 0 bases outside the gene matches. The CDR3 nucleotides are TGTGCCAGCAGCTGGACTAGCGGGAGGAACACCGGGGAGCTGTTTTTT. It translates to CASSWTSGRNTGELFF. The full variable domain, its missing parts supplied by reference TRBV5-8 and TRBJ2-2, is EAGVTQSPTHLIKTRGQQATLRCSPISGHTSVYWYQQALGLGLQFLLWYDEGEERNRGNFPPRFSGRQFPNYSSELNVNALELEDSALYLCASSWTSGRNTGELFFGEGSRLTVL.

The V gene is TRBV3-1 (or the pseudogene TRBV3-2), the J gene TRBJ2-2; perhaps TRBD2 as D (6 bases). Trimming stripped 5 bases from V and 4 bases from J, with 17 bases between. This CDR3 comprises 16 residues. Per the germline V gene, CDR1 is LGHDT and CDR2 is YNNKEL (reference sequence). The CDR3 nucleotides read TGTGCCAGCAGCTCGGGGGTATTCGAGGTCACCGGGGAGCTGTTTTTT. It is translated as CASSSGVFEVTGELFF.

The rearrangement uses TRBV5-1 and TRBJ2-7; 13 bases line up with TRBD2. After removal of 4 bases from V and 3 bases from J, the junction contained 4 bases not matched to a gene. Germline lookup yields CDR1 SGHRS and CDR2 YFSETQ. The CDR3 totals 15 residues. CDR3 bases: TGCGCCAGCAGCCCGTGGACTAGCGGGAGCTACGAGCAGTACTTC. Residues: CASSPWTSGSYEQYF.

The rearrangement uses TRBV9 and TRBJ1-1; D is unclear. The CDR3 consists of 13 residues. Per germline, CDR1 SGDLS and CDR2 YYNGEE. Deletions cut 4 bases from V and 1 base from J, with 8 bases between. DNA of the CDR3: TGTGCCAGCAGCACCCACTCGAACACTGAAGCTTTCTTT. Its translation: CASSTHSNTEAFF.

CDR3 loop: CASSSPVQGKSGELFF. CDR3 DNA: TGCGCCAGCAGCTCCCCGGTCCAGGGAAAATCCGGGGAGCTGTTTTTT. The chain recombines TRBV5-1 with TRBJ2-2; possibly TRBD1 for D (5 bases). Germline CDR1 and CDR2: SGHRS and YFSETQ. V lost 3 bases to trimming and J lost 6 bases, with 18 bases between them. There are 16 residues in the CDR3.

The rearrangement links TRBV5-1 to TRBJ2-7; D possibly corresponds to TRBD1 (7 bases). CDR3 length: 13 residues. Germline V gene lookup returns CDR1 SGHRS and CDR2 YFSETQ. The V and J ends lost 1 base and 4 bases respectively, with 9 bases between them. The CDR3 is CASSLSGGYEQYF. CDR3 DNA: TGCGCCAGCAGCTTGTCAGGGGGGTACGAGCAGTACTTC.

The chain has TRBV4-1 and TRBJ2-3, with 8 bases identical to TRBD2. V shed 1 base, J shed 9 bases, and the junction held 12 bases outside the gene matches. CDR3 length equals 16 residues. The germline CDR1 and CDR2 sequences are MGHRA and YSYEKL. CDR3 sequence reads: CASSQGAGGVRGTQYF. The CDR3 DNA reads TGCGCCAGCAGCCAAGGTGCGGGAGGAGTGCGAGGGACGCAGTATTTT.

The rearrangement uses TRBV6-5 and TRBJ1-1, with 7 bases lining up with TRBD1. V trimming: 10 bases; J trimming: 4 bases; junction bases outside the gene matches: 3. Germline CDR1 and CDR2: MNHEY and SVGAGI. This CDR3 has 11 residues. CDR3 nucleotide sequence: TGTGCCACCGACAGGGCCACTGAAGCTTTCTTT. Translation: CATDRATEAFF.

In nucleotides, the CDR3 is TGTGCCAGCAAACCCCGGACAGGTCAATTCTTTAACTATGGCTACACCTTC. This gives the protein CASKPRTGQFFNYGYTF. The chain is built from TRBV6-4 and TRBJ1-2, with TRBD1 identical over 7 bases. Germline values: CDR1 MRHNA, CDR2 SNTAGT. The CDR3 loop spans 17 amino acids. J gave up 1 base and V 7 bases, and 15 bases lay outside the gene matches.

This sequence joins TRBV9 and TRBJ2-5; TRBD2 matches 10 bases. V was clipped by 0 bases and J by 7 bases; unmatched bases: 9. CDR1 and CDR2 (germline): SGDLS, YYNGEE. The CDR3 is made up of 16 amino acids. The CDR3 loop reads CASSVESGRGLGTQYF. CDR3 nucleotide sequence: TGTGCCAGCAGCGTAGAGAGCGGGAGGGGGTTGGGGACCCAGTACTTC. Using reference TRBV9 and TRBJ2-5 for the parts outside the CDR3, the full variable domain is DSGVTQTPKHLITATGQRVTLRCSPRSGDLSVYWYQQSLDQGLQFLIQYYNGEERAKGNILERFSAQQFPDLHSELNLSSLELGDSALYFCASSVESGRGLGTQYFGPGTRLLVL.

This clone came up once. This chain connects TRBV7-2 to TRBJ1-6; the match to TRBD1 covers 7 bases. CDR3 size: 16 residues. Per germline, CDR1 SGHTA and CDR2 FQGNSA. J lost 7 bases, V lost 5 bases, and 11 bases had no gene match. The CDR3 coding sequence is TGTGCCAGCAGCCCGAGACAGGGTTTCCTCAATTCACCCCTCCACTTT. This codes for CASSPRQGFLNSPLHF.

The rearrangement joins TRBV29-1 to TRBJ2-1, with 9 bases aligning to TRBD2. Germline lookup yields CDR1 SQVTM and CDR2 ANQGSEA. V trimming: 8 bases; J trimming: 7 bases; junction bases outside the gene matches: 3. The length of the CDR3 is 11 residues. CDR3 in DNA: TGCAGCTCTACTAGCGGGAATGAGCAGTTCTTC. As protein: CSSTSGNEQFF.

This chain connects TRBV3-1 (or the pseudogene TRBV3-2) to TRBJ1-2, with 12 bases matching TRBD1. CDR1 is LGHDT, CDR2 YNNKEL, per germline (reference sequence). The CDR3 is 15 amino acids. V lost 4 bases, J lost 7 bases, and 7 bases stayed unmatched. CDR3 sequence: CASSPEGQGAFGYTF. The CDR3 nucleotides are TGTGCCAGCAGCCCGGAGGGACAGGGGGCGTTTGGCTACACCTTC.

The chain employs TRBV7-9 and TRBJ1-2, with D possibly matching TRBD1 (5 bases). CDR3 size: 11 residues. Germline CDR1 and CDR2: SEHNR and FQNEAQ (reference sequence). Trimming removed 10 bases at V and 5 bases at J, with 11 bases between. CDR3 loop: CATPEGYGYTF. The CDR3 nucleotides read TGTGCCACCCCGGAGGGGTATGGCTACACCTTC. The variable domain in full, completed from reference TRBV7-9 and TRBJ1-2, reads DTGVSQNPRHKITKRGQNVTFRCDPISEHNRLYWYRQTLGQGPEFLTYFQNEAQLEKSRLLSDRFSAERPKGSFSTLEIQRTEQGDSAMYLCATPEGYGYTFGSGTRLTVV.

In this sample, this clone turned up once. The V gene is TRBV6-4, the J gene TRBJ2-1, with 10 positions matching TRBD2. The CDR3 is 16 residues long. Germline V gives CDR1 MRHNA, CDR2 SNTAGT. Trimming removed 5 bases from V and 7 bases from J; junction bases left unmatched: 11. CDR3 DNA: TGTGCCAGCAGTCGACAAGCGGGAGGGAAGTTTAATGAGCAGTTCTTC. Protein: CASSRQAGGKFNEQFF.